The present entry profiles one T cell receptor (beta chain) with its context. This record belongs to a study of blood T cell repertoires in COVID-19. Study-wide background: The United States, Italy and Spain supplied acute and convalescent COVID-19 samples. T cells, B-cell-depleted T cells, or PBMCs supplied cDNA or gDNA.

How the authors handled the data: The authors estimated nucleated cell counts from reference gene primer amplification. This table comes from immunoSEQ multiplex PCR, and its TCRdb copy is limited to in-frame clones, with some not included. V and J calls and clone size follow that table, whereas D and trimming were derived from the DNA. Of some 200,000 clones in the sample, around 80% were seen once. V was clipped by 4 bases and J by 0 bases, with 14 bases between them. Germline CDR1 and CDR2: WNHNN and SYGVQD (reference sequence). The CDR3 has 16 amino acids. This sequence was found in a man aged 25 to 40 with active or convalescent COVID-19. The chain couples TRBV10-1 to TRBJ2-3; the D gene is possibly TRBD1 (6 bases). Sequenced: peripheral blood. This chain's CDR3 is CASSGPQGPSTDTQYF. In nucleotides, the CDR3 is TGCGCCAGCAGTGGACCCCAGGGGCCTAGCACAGATACGCAGTATTTT.